The 26 T cell receptor beta chains below all came from one sample that was sequenced in a study of T cells in Graves' hyperthyroidism and ophthalmopathy. Researchers amplified the TCR beta CDR3 regions from RNA transcripts. HTBI primers were the set used in a first-round RT-PCR of the TCR CDR3. TCRdb reprocessed the multiplex PCR reads via MiXCR and lists one record per CDR3 protein. The sample gives about 610,000 distinct CDR3 sequences, roughly 14% of which show up once; approximately 4.3% is in the top ten. The material sequenced was blood. These receptors all stem from a woman aged 40 to 49 with Graves' ophthalmopathy.

This clonotype showed up many times. This chain connects TRBV6-2 or TRBV6-3 to TRBJ2-7; 8 nucleotides line up with TRBD2. In germline, CDR1 is MNHEY, CDR2 SVGEGT. V shed 1 base, J shed 3 bases, and the junction held 5 bases outside the gene matches. The CDR3 has 15 residues. The chain's CDR3 is CASSYLGLGDYEQYF. The CDR3 nucleotides read TGTGCCAGCAGTTACTTGGGACTAGGGGACTACGAGCAGTACTTC.

This clonotype was seen ten or more times. V and J are TRBV5-1 and TRBJ2-2, with 11 positions matching TRBD2. The V gene's germline CDR1 is SGHRS and CDR2 YFSETQ. The CDR3 is made up of 17 amino acids. Trimming at V came to 3 bases and at J to 2 bases, leaving 6 bases not matched to a gene. The CDR3 spells CASSSGTSGPNTGELFF. The CDR3 region has the DNA TGCGCCAGCAGCTCCGGGACTAGCGGACCTAACACCGGGGAGCTGTTTTTT.

This clonotype has at least ten counts. The rearrangement uses TRBV28 and TRBJ1-2, with D possibly being TRBD1 (5 bases). The germline V gene has CDR1 MDHEN and CDR2 SYDVKM. CDR3 length: 14 residues. Trimming shortened V by 6 bases and J by 4 bases, and 15 bases separated the two germline ends. In nucleotides, the CDR3 is TGTGCCAGCAGCCCGGGACGGTGGATCTATGGCTACACCTTC. Its protein is CASSPGRWIYGYTF.

The chain couples TRBV12-3 or TRBV12-4 to TRBJ1-2, with D tentatively TRBD1 (5 bases). Trimming pared 3 bases from V and 1 base from J, leaving 9 bases between. The CDR3 runs to 14 residues. CDR3 in amino acids: CASSFAGDNYGYTF. In DNA form, the CDR3 reads TGTGCCAGCAGTTTCGCGGGGGATAACTATGGCTACACCTTC.

Ten or more counts support this clonotype. V usage is TRBV3-1 and J usage is TRBJ1-2; D is unresolved. This CDR3 comprises 14 residues. Trimming took 4 bases from V and 2 from J, leaving 11 bases between them. Germline CDR1 reads LGHDT; CDR2 reads YNNKEL (reference sequence). CDR3 region: CASSRAGINYGYTF. Written as DNA, the CDR3 is TGTGCCAGCAGCCGAGCCGGGATCAACTATGGCTACACCTTC.

This clonotype was seen a handful of times. The chain employs TRBV28 and TRBJ2-6; D remains unclear. V dropped 4 bases and J dropped 0 bases, with 13 bases sitting between them. CDR1 is MDHEN, CDR2 SYDVKM, per germline. CDR3 length equals 17 residues. For the CDR3, the DNA is TGTGCCAGCAGTTCCCTCACATCCCCCTCTGGGGCCAACGTCCTGACTTTC. This codes for CASSSLTSPSGANVLTF.

The chain recombines TRBV28 with TRBJ2-5, with 7 nucleotides matching TRBD2. Per the germline V gene, CDR1 is MDHEN and CDR2 is SYDVKM. This CDR3 comprises 16 residues. V was pared by 10 bases and J by 5 bases, with 19 bases of the junction left unmatched. The CDR3: CATIGWGEGPGETQYF. CDR3 sequence (DNA): TGTGCCACCATCGGGTGGGGGGAGGGCCCCGGGGAGACCCAGTACTTC.

The table lists this clonotype with many counts. This chain joins TRBV27 and TRBJ2-7; 8 bases agree with TRBD2. CDR3 length: 15 residues. Germline CDR1 and CDR2: MNHEY and SMNVEV (reference sequence). J was trimmed by 3 bases and V by 5 bases; bases with no gene match: 9. CDR3 DNA sequence: TGTGCCAGCAGTGGGAGCGGGAGCTGGGGCTACGAGCAGTACTTC. Translating gives CASSGSGSWGYEQYF.

This clonotype was observed at least ten times. This rearrangement joins TRBV7-8 to TRBJ2-7; D ambiguous. The V gene lost 2 bases and the J gene lost 1 base, with 15 bases spanning the gap. This CDR3 has 16 residues. The germline gives CDR1 SGHVS, CDR2 FQNEAQ. This chain's CDR3 is CASSLFTGSHSYEQYF. In nucleotides, the CDR3 is TGTGCCAGCAGCTTATTTACGGGCAGCCATTCCTACGAGCAGTACTTC.

Ten or more counts support this clonotype. This chain joins TRBV6-1 and TRBJ2-5; D is perhaps TRBD1 (5 bases). CDR1 is MNHNS, CDR2 SASEGT, per germline. Trimming stripped 4 bases from V and 4 bases from J, with 13 bases between. This CDR3 is 14 amino acids long. Written as DNA, the CDR3 is TGTGCCAGCAGTGCCGACAAGGGGCTAGAGACCCAGTACTTC. Its protein product is CASSADKGLETQYF.

There are many counts of this clonotype. The chain carries TRBV20-1 and TRBJ2-7; no clear D gene. V shed 1 base and J shed 6 bases, with 13 bases lying between them. This CDR3 contains 13 residues. Germline values: CDR1 DFQATT, CDR2 SNEGSKA (reference sequence). The CDR3 DNA reads TGCAGTGCTAGAGGCGACTCACGGGCCGAGCAGTACTTC. It specifies CSARGDSRAEQYF.

This clonotype was picked up a small number of times. This chain joins TRBV6-1 and TRBJ2-3, with D perhaps matching TRBD2 (6 bases). From germline, CDR1 is MNHNS and CDR2 SASEGT. V was pared by 7 bases and J by 0 bases, with 14 bases between. This CDR3 has 15 residues. CDR3 coding DNA: TGTGCCAGCAACCAGGCGGGGCGGAGCACAGATACGCAGTATTTT. The encoded protein is CASNQAGRSTDTQYF.

This clonotype was recorded many times. The chain joins TRBV2 to TRBJ2-5; perhaps TRBD1 as D (5 bases). Trimming stripped 0 bases from V and 10 bases from J, with 9 bases between. Germline loops: CDR1 SNHLY, CDR2 FYNNEI. This CDR3 is 12 amino acids long. The CDR3 DNA sequence: TGTGCCAGCAGTGAAGCGACGGACATCCAGTACTTC. It yields the protein CASSEATDIQYF.

This clonotype appeared many times. The CDR3 protein is CASSSGTGRTEAFF. In DNA, the CDR3 is TGTGCCAGCAGTTCCGGGACAGGGCGGACTGAAGCTTTCTTT. The V gene is TRBV6-5, the J gene TRBJ1-1, with 9 positions matching TRBD1. CDR1 is MNHEY, CDR2 SVGAGI, per germline. Trimming removed 4 bases from V and 5 bases from J; junction bases left unmatched: 5. This CDR3 is 14 amino acids long.

This clonotype has a count of ten or more. This chain connects TRBV6-2 or TRBV6-3 to TRBJ2-7, with 10 bases matching TRBD1. Germline CDR1 reads MNHEY; CDR2 reads SVGEGT. V dropped 4 bases and J dropped 7; count of bases not matched to a gene: 13. This CDR3 comprises 16 residues. The CDR3 spells CASSSTTGTGVGEQYF. CDR3 DNA: TGTGCCAGCAGTTCTACAACCGGGACAGGGGTCGGGGAGCAGTACTTC.

The sample holds many counts of this clonotype. This chain uses TRBV20-1 with TRBJ2-5; tentative D call: TRBD2 (5 bases). The CDR3 covers 12 residues. Germline V lookup: CDR1 DFQATT, CDR2 SNEGSKA (reference sequence). The V gene lost 3 bases and the J gene lost 2 bases, with 7 bases spanning the gap. CDR3 in amino acids: CSASGVQETQYF. The CDR3 DNA reads as TGCAGTGCTAGCGGGGTACAAGAGACCCAGTACTTC.

This chain connects TRBV12-3 or TRBV12-4 to TRBJ2-5, with unresolved D. CDR3 length: 14 amino acids. V was clipped by 6 bases and J by 0 bases, with 11 bases between them. In DNA, the CDR3 is TGTGCCAGCAGGCCCCAGGAAAACCAAGAGACCCAGTACTTC. It yields the protein CASRPQENQETQYF.

There are many counts of this clonotype. The chain recombines TRBV12-3 or TRBV12-4 with TRBJ2-5, with 10 bases aligning to TRBD2. V shed 5 bases and J 0 bases; nucleotides not matched to a gene: 6. This CDR3 comprises 16 residues. DNA for the CDR3: TGTGCCAGCAGTCCGGGGACTAGCGCGTACCAAGAGACCCAGTACTTC. Protein: CASSPGTSAYQETQYF.

V and J are TRBV5-1 and TRBJ1-5; D possibly corresponds to TRBD1 (5 bases). This CDR3 region has 15 residues. The V gene's germline CDR1 is SGHRS and CDR2 YFSETQ. Between the trimmed V and J ends, which lost 4 bases and 4 bases, there was a span of 15 bases. The CDR3 reads CASSPTGEGNQPQHF. CDR3 bases: TGCGCCAGCAGCCCGACCGGAGAGGGGAATCAGCCCCAGCATTTT.

In its sample, this clonotype was seen many times. The genes are TRBV18 and TRBJ1-1; D is possibly TRBD1 (5 bases). The CDR3 length is 15 residues. Germline CDR1 KGHSH, CDR2 LQKENI. V lost 6 bases and J 0 bases, leaving 14 bases between the germline ends. This CDR3 is CASSYGTSLNTEAFF. DNA for the CDR3: TGTGCCAGCTCCTACGGGACCTCATTGAACACTGAAGCTTTCTTT.

This clonotype was seen many times. The chain links TRBV28 to TRBJ1-6, with 11 bases matching TRBD1. The germline V gene encodes CDR1 MDHEN and CDR2 SYDVKM. There are 14 residues in the CDR3. The V segment lost 6 bases and the J segment 10 bases; nucleotides outside the gene matches: 5. CDR3 nucleotide sequence: TGTGCCAGCAGGGACAGGGGGCAAAACTCACCCCTCCACTTT. As protein: CASRDRGQNSPLHF.

This clonotype was seen a few times. The chain combines TRBV11-2 with TRBJ2-2; 9 nucleotides agree with TRBD1. Trimming cost V 5 bases and J 7 bases; bases outside gene matches: 11. There are 16 residues in the CDR3. The germline CDR1 and CDR2 sequences are SGHAT and FQNNGV. The CDR3 bases are TGTGCCAGCAGCCCCCTGACAGGGGGGCAAGGCGGGGAGCTGTTTTTT. Translation gives CASSPLTGGQGGELFF.

This CDR3 reads CASSQRRLPYEQYF. The CDR3, as DNA: TGTGCCAGCAGCCAACGGCGCCTGCCCTACGAGCAGTACTTC. The V call is TRBV3-1, the J call TRBJ2-7; D gene ambiguous. This CDR3 is built from 14 residues. Germline assignment: CDR1 LGHDT and CDR2 YNNKEL (reference sequence). V lost 2 bases and J 2 bases, leaving 10 bases between the germline ends.

The chain employs TRBV5-1 and TRBJ2-5; D is possibly TRBD2 (5 bases). This CDR3 region has 15 residues. The germline gives CDR1 SGHRS, CDR2 YFSETQ. The V end lost 1 base, the J end lost 2 bases, and 12 bases lay between the germline ends. The CDR3 here is CASSLSRGSQETQYF. CDR3 DNA: TGCGCCAGCAGCTTGAGTCGCGGGTCTCAAGAGACCCAGTACTTC.

This clonotype has a count of ten or more. V gene TRBV20-1 combines with J gene TRBJ2-4; a possible D gene is TRBD1 (5 bases). V lost 0 bases and J lost 0, with 9 bases in between. Germline-derived CDR1 and CDR2 are DFQATT and SNEGSKA (reference sequence). The CDR3 loop spans 15 amino acids. CDR3: CSARDAGSAKNIQYF. In DNA, the CDR3 is TGCAGTGCTAGAGATGCAGGGTCAGCCAAAAACATTCAGTACTTC.

This clonotype came up many times. The gene calls are TRBV6-1 and TRBJ2-7, with 11 bases aligning to TRBD1. V lost 4 bases to trimming and J lost 5 bases; unmatched junction nucleotides: 4. The CDR3 covers 14 residues. CDR1 MNHNS and CDR2 SASEGT come from the germline V gene. The CDR3 region has the DNA TGTGCCAGCAGTGTCCGGGACAGGGGGGACGAGCAGTACTTC. Translation gives CASSVRDRGDEQYF.